The clone carrying this TCR beta chain was detected only a few times. This CDR3 region has 12 residues. Germline CDR1 is SGHVS and CDR2 is FQNEAQ. Trimming took off 5 bases at V and 1 base at J, with 5 bases between the two ends. TCRdb's table, derived via immunoSEQ multiplex PCR, lists solely in-frame clones and lacks some. The table includes about 110,000 clones, about 90% detected once. These data originate in a study of T cell changes during pregnancy in multiple sclerosis. The TCR was taken from a female donor with multiple sclerosis, enrolled in a pregnancy study. The specimen was peripheral blood, collected after pregnancy. The chain is built from TRBV7-8 and TRBJ1-1; D is undetermined. CDR3 amino acids: CASSPWNTEAFF. CDR3 nucleotides: TGTGCCAGCAGCCCATGGAACACTGAAGCTTTCTTT. The full variable domain, with the rest looked up from reference TRBV7-8 and TRBJ1-1, is GAGVSQSPRYKVAKRGQDVALRCDPISGHVSLFWYQQALGQGPEFLTYFQNEAQLDKSGLPSDRFFAERPEGSVSTLKIQRTQQEDSAVYLCASSPWNTEAFFGQGTRLTVV.